The rows below give T cell receptor beta chains drawn from one sample of a study of blood T cells in healthy people across ages. From the 5' RACE reads, TCRdb called clonotypes with MiXCR, one entry per CDR3 protein. This repertoire shows under 1,000,000 distinct CDR3 sequences, 46% found once; its top ten account for 18%. Material for sequencing was blood. The origin of the receptors is a man older than 75 in good health. CDR3s leave out the opening cysteine and the closing phenylalanine or tryptophan. Fields, in order: J gene, V gene, D gene, CDR3 protein. D genes are given only for firm matches.

TRBJ2-7	TRBV28	.	ASSLGALSYEQY
TRBJ1-4	TRBV3-1	.	ASSQALRNEKLF
TRBJ1-5	TRBV5-6	.	ASSLGAGRHQPQH
TRBJ2-3	TRBV18	TRBD2	ASSPRAGGWTDTQY
TRBJ2-1	TRBV20-1	TRBD2	SAGRTSGSTYNEQF
TRBJ1-2	TRBV12-3/TRBV12-4	.	ASRQTGANYGYT
TRBJ2-4	TRBV12-3/TRBV12-4	TRBD1	ASSRDRADKNIQY
TRBJ2-1	TRBV29-1	TRBD1	SVDRTGYNEQF
TRBJ1-5	TRBV3-1	.	ASSQEGGRQPQH
TRBJ2-5	TRBV29-1	.	SAAGAGTQY
TRBJ2-5	TRBV29-1	.	SVVGGYNEQY
TRBJ2-3	TRBV7-2	.	ASSTQGGGTDTQY
TRBJ2-1	TRBV4-2	TRBD2	ASSQGGRREWF
TRBJ2-5	TRBV27	.	ASSLHGKSRKTQY
TRBJ2-1	TRBV6-2/TRBV6-3	.	ASAGSGRKGNEQF
TRBJ2-1	TRBV20-1	.	SARTVVQGAHYEQF
TRBJ2-5	TRBV28	TRBD2	ASSFPRLAGREQY
TRBJ1-5	TRBV20-1	.	SARRGDQPQH
TRBJ2-7	TRBV3-1	TRBD2	ASSQRVPSGSDEQY
TRBJ2-7	TRBV4-1	.	ASSQDHRYEQY
TRBJ1-5	TRBV28	.	ASSLLTGTNQPQH
TRBJ2-1	TRBV5-5	TRBD2	ASSLVASGSPEQF
TRBJ1-1	TRBV29-1	.	SVERTLNTEAF
TRBJ1-1	TRBV21-1	.	ASSTLGIRQGSGTEAF
TRBJ2-1	TRBV20-1	TRBD2	SGLAGSTYNEQF
TRBJ2-3	TRBV12-3/TRBV12-4	.	ASSLFGLAGSDTQY
TRBJ2-7	TRBV5-1	.	ASSSTGTPTYEQY